The source of this TCR beta chain is a study of beta chain features in type 1 diabetes (dated by TCRdb to between 2017 and 2018). With respect to the entire study: Mean age, gender distribution, total cell number and subset yield did not differ between patients and healthy donors. In the study, TCRB repertoires of sorted circulating CD4+ T cell subsets from recently diagnosed type 1 diabetes patients were compared with those of matched healthy donors. Across all samples, 107,917,701 sorted cells were examined, and cell number per subset correlated strongly with RNA yield. Regulatory and stem cell-like memory subsets were obtained from only 8 patients and roughly 8 healthy donors, while naive and central memory subsets were obtained from all 28 donors. What the study reported, not specific to this receptor: Naive, central memory and regulatory TCRB repertoires appeared to be more similar among patients than among healthy donors. Because cDNA rather than genomic DNA was sequenced, highly expressing activated cells could have been over-represented, although no difference in activation and CD3 levels was found between groups. PCR may preferentially amplify shorter templates, but because patient and control samples were amplified and corrected together, any resulting skew would affect both groups equally. HLA sub-analyses involved small numbers of individuals, so any influence of HLA type on TCRB rearrangement remained unresolved. Type 1 diabetes patients showed a moderate but significant shortening of TCRB CDR3 length in all four CD4+ subsets. Patients with type 1 diabetes made fewer insertions and deleted more nucleotides at VDJ recombination sites, implying thymic rearrangement abnormalities.

A single peripheral blood draw of about 116 mL on average was collected from each donor into heparinised tubes. Naive, central memory, regulatory and stem cell-like memory CD4+ T cells were sorted on a BD FACSAria II using a panel including CD45RO, CCR7, CD25, CD127, CD95 and CD27. A purity above 98% was achieved for all sorted populations. PBMCs were separated immediately by Lymphoprep density gradient centrifugation and were stained directly, without being cultured. So that batch effects would be minimized, each experiment stained and sorted samples in pairs, pairing one healthy donor with one patient. From the cysteine up to the phenylalanine, the CDR3 has a length of 11 residues. Only CDR3 DNA is held: 33 bases, read in frame from base 1. Based on the germline V gene, the CDR1 and CDR2 sequences are SQVTM and ANQGSEA. V loses 1 base, J loses 6 bases, and the germline ends lie 3 bases apart. The entire amount of isolated RNA was reverse transcribed using the High Capacity cDNA Reverse Transcription Kit, so the sequenced TCRB transcripts were expressed ones. Naive, central memory and regulatory T cell samples underwent deep immunoSEQ sequencing, averaging around 3.7 million total reads per sample. Sorted cells were lysed in RLT buffer, and RNA was extracted using DNase-treated RNeasy Micro or Mini kits according to cell number. Each cell subset was processed on its own to prevent cross-contamination, while patient and healthy donor samples were processed together. Using the immunoSEQ multiplex PCR, TCRB sequences were amplified from cDNA into 87-bp fragments spanning the CDR3 region. Sequencing of the amplicons was done on the Illumina HiSeq platform. As for the original processing: Synthetic template baselines were used to correct PCR bias computationally, reads within Hamming distance 2 were collapsed together, and singletons that could not be merged were discarded. By aligning reads against IMGT, V, D and J genes, CDR3 length, and insertions or deletions at six rearrangement sites were assigned. Within each subset, clonotype counts were normalized to sorted cell number, and only after that were true diversity and Gini coefficients computed with the tcR R package. The overlap coefficient, calculated on TCRB nucleotide sequences, was used to quantify repertoire sharing. As a proxy for the pre-selection repertoire, out-of-frame TCRB sequences from naive cells were analyzed. The immuneACCESS repertoire file appears here via TCRdb, limited to in-frame rearrangements. These files lack a portion of the clones; in checked studies, under half of the deficit traces to unresolved V genes, and the cause of the others is not known. V and J calls and clone size are copied from that table; D and trimming were computed from the DNA. A total of under 500,000 clones appear in this sample, around 28% of them only once. Of the sample, about 0.06% is held by the ten largest clones.

As to this clone: Its antigen target is currently unknown. No qualities accompany the bases; no much larger clone lies one base away.

This receptor was taken from a man younger than 35 in good health. The chain couples TRBV29-1 to TRBJ2-2, with an unclear D gene assignment. Sequencing used naive CD4+ T cells from blood. The cell subset or site label for this specimen denotes: true naive CD4+ T cells. The CDR3 loop reads CSVEGPGELFF. DNA sequence: TGCAGCGTTGAAGGACCCGGGGAGCTGTTTTTT.